A single sample is the source of the 8 T cell receptor beta chains below, sequenced in a study of blood T cell repertoires in COVID-19. Using immunoSEQ multiplex PCR, the repertoire was profiled, and TCRdb retains in-frame clones only, with some absent. The sample carries about 220,000 clones, about 87% recorded once. The specimen was PBMCs or T cells enriched from blood (not recorded which). The origin of the receptors is a woman aged 25-40 years who had recovered from COVID-19.

CDR3 residues: CASTRTDYSNQPQHF. CDR3 coding DNA: TGTGCCAGTACCCGAACAGATTATAGCAATCAGCCCCAGCATTTT. The gene calls are TRBV19 and TRBJ1-5; no firm D call. Germline CDR1 LNHDA, CDR2 SQIVND (reference sequence). The CDR3 is 15 amino acids. The V end was cut by 7 bases, the J end by 0 bases, with 13 bases between.

In nucleotides, the CDR3 is TGTGCCAGCTCCCCGGGTCCCGCGGTAGCGCAGTTCTTC. Translated, it gives CASSPGPAVAQFF. The chain is built from TRBV18 and TRBJ2-1, with D unclear. The V gene lost 6 bases and the J gene lost 12 bases, with 18 bases spanning the gap. The CDR3 totals 13 residues. Germline assignment: CDR1 KGHSH and CDR2 LQKENI. The full variable domain, with the rest looked up from reference TRBV18 and TRBJ2-1, is NAGVMQNPRHLVRRRGQEARLRCSPMKGHSHVYWYRQLPEEGLKFMVYLQKENIIDESGMPKERFSAEFPKEGPSILRIQQVVRGDSAAYFCASSPGPAVAQFFGPGTRLTVL.

The chain combines TRBV12-3 or TRBV12-4 with TRBJ1-2; the D gene is possibly TRBD1 (5 bases). The CDR3 sequence is 13 residues long. V shed 7 bases and J shed 6 bases, with 15 bases lying between them. For the CDR3, the DNA is TGTGCCAGCAATAACCCTCGGGGGAATGGCTACACCTTC. Translation: CASNNPRGNGYTF.

The chain couples TRBV4-1 to TRBJ2-6, with TRBD2 identical over 7 bases. The germline CDR1 and CDR2 sequences are MGHRA and YSYEKL. The V gene end was trimmed by 1 base and the J gene end by 3 bases; junction bases not matched to a gene: 6. The CDR3 has 17 amino acids. CDR3: CASSQGGGVDGANVLTF. The CDR3 nucleotides are TGCGCCAGCAGCCAAGGGGGAGGGGTGGATGGGGCCAACGTCCTGACTTTC.

V gene TRBV10-3 combines with J gene TRBJ2-1, with D possibly matching TRBD2 (6 bases). This CDR3 has 15 residues. Germline CDR1 reads ENHRY; CDR2 reads SYGVKD. Trimming shortened V by 4 bases and J by 7 bases, and 17 bases separated the two germline ends. CDR3 nucleotide sequence: TGTGCCATCAGTGGGTCGGAGCGGGTCCAGAATGAGCAGTTCTTC. Its protein product is CAISGSERVQNEQFF.

This chain links TRBV3-1 (or the pseudogene TRBV3-2) with TRBJ2-5, with D perhaps TRBD1 (6 bases). Germline loops: CDR1 LGHDT, CDR2 YNNKEL (reference sequence). Trimming pared 7 bases from V and 5 bases from J, leaving 14 bases between. The CDR3 is 13 residues long. The CDR3 DNA follows: TGTGCCAGCACCCCTGGCAGGGGTGAGACCCAGTACTTC. Translation: CASTPGRGETQYF.

This clone was recorded a few times. The chain has TRBV4-3 and TRBJ2-1; D is perhaps TRBD2 (5 bases). Per the germline V gene, CDR1 is LGHNA and CDR2 is YSLEER. The V end was cut by 0 bases, the J end by 5 bases, with 8 bases between. The CDR3 has 14 residues. Here the CDR3 DNA reads TGCGCCAGCAGCCAAGATTGGACTGACAATGAGCAGTTCTTC. This encodes CASSQDWTDNEQFF.

The chain recombines TRBV9 with TRBJ1-2, with 9 bases identical to TRBD1. CDR3 length: 14 amino acids. Germline CDR1 and CDR2: SGDLS and YYNGEE. The V segment lost 3 bases and the J segment 5 bases; nucleotides outside the gene matches: 5. CDR3: CASSAPDRGYGYTF. The DNA for the CDR3 is TGTGCCAGCAGCGCTCCGGACAGGGGTTATGGCTACACCTTC.